The clone carrying this TCR beta chain was recorded once. Its matching antigen is unknown. The PCR was carried out with 60 Vbeta primers and 13 Jbeta primers. Authors' data handling: Approximately 79 million unique TCR beta chains, roughly 11 million of them shared, were counted by a later analysis. The assay was immunoSEQ multiplex PCR, and TCRdb's table has in-frame clones only and misses some. V, J and clone size are those of that table, while D and trimming were read from the DNA. The sample has about 190,000 clones, 75% to 80% seen once. This sample is part of a study of cytomegalovirus exposure and HLA in healthy donors. In germline, CDR1 is SGHVS, CDR2 FQNEAQ. After removal of 5 bases from V and 4 bases from J, the junction contained 16 bases not matched to a gene. The CDR3 extends over 17 amino acids. Study-wide results and caveats: What was likely a sequencing artifact was a cluster of highly shared sequence variants. Generally TCR sequences proved uncommon, though certain public TCRs appeared in numerous donors. The authors listed around 150 TCR beta chains as cytomegalovirus-associated.

The sample taken for sequencing was PBMCs. The sequence was collected from a young woman in good health and CMV-seropositive. The chain is built from TRBV7-8 and TRBJ2-5; 7 bases align to TRBD1. CDR3 DNA sequence: TGTGCCAGCAGCCACAACGTTCGACAGGGAGAAGGAGAGACCCAGTACTTC. This translates into CASSHNVRQGEGETQYF.